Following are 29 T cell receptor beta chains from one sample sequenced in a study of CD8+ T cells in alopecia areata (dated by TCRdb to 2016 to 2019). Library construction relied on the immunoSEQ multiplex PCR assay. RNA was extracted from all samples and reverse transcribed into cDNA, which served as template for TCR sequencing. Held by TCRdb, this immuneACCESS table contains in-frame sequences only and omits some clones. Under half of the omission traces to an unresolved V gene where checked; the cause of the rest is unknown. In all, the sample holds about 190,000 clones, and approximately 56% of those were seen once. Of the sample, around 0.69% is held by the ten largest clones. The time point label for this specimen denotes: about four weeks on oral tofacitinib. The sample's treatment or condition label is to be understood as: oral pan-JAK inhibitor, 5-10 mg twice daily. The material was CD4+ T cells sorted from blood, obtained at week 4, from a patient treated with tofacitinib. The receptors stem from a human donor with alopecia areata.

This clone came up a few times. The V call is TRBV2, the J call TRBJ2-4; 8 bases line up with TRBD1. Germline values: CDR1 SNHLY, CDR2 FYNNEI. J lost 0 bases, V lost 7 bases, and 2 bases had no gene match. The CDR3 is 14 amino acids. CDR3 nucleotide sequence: TGTGCCAGCATTGGACAGGGAGCCAAAAACATTCAGTACTTC. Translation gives CASIGQGAKNIQYF.

CDR3 sequence (DNA): TGTGCCTGGAGTGTGAAGTCGGAGACCCAGTACTTC. This encodes CAWSVKSETQYF. This chain joins TRBV30 and TRBJ2-5; no clear D. CDR1 and CDR2 (germline): GTSNPN, SVGIG (reference sequence). The CDR3 totals 12 residues. Trimming stripped 0 bases from V and 5 bases from J, with 7 bases between.

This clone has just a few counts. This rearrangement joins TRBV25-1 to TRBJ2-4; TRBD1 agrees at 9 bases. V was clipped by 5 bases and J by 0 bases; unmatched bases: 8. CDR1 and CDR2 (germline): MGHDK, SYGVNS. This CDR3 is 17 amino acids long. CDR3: CASSSYGTGTAKNIQYF. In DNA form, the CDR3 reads TGTGCCAGCAGTTCATACGGGACAGGGACAGCCAAAAACATTCAGTACTTC.

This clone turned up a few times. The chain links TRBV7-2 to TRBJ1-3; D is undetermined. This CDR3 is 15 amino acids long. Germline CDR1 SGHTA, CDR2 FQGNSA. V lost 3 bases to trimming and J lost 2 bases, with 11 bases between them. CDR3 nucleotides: TGTGCCAGCAGCTTCCTCAGTGGGGCTGGAAACACCATATATTTT. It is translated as CASSFLSGAGNTIYF.

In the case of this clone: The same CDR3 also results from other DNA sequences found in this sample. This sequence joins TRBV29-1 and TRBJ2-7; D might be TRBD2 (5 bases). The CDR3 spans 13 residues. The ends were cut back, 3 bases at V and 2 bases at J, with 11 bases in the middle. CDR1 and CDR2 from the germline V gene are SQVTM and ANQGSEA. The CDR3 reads CSVDGGSPYEQYF. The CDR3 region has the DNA TGCAGCGTTGATGGCGGGTCCCCCTACGAGCAGTACTTC.

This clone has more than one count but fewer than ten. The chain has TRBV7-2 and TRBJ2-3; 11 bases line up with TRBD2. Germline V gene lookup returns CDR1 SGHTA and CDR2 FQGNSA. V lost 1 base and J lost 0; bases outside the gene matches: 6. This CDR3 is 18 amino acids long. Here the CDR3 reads CASSLVLASGRSTDTQYF. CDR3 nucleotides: TGTGCCAGCAGCTTAGTTTTAGCTAGCGGGAGGAGCACAGATACGCAGTATTTT.

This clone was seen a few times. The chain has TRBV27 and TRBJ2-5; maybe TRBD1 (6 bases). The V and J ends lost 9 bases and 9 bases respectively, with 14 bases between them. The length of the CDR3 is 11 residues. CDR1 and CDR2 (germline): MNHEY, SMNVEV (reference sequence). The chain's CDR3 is CARLGTPPQYF. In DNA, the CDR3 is TGTGCCAGATTGGGGACACCACCCCAGTACTTC.

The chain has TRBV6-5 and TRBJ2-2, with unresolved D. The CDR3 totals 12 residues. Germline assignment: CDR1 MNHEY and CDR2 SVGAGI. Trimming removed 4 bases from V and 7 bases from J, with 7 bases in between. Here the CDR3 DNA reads TGTGCCAGCAGTTTTGGGCTCGGGGAGCTGTTTTTT. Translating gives CASSFGLGELFF.

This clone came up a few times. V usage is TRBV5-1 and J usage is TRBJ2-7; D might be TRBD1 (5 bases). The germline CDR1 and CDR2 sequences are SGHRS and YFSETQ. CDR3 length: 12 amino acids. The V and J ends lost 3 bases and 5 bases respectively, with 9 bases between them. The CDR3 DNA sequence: TGCGCCAGCAGCTATGAAGGGGACGAGCAGTACTTC. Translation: CASSYEGDEQYF.

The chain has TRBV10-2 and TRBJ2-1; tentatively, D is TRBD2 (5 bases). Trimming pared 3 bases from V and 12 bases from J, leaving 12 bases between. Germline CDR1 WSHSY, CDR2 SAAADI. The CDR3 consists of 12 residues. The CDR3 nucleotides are TGCGCCAGCAGTGAAGTAGCGATCTGGCAGTTCTTC. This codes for CASSEVAIWQFF.

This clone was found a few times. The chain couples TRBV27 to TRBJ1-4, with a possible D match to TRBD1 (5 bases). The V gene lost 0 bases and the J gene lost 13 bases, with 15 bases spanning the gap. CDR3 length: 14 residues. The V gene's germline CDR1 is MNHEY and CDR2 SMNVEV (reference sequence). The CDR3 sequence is CASSLSDPMGGLFF. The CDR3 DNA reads TGTGCCAGCAGTTTATCGGACCCTATGGGGGGACTGTTTTTT.

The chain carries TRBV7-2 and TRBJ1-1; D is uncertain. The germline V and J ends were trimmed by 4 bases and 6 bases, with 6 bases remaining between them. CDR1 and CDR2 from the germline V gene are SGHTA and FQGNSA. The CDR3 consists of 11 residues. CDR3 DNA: TGTGCCAGCAGCTCCTCATCTGAAGCTTTCTTT. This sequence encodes CASSSSSEAFF. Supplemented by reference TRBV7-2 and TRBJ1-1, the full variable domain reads GAGVSQSPSNKVTEKGKDVELRCDPISGHTALYWYRQSLGQGLEFLIYFQGNSAPDKSGLPSDRFSAERTGGSVSTLTIQRTQQEDSAVYLCASSSSSEAFFGQGTRLTVV.

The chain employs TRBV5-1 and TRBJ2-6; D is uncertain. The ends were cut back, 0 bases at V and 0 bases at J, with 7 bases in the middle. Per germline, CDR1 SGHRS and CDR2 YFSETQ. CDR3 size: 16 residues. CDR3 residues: CASSLVPASGANVLTF. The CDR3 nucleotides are TGCGCCAGCAGCTTGGTTCCCGCCTCTGGGGCCAACGTCCTGACTTTC.

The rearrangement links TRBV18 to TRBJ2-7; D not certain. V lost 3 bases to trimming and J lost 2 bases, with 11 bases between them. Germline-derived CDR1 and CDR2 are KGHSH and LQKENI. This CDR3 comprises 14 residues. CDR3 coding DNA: TGTGCCAGCTCACCCACCCAATCGGCCTACGAGCAGTACTTC. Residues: CASSPTQSAYEQYF.

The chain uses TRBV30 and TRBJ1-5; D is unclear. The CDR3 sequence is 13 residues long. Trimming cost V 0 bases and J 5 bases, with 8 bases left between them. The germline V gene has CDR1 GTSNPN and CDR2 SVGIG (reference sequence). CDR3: CAWSVQYDQPQHF. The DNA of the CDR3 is TGTGCCTGGAGTGTACAGTACGATCAGCCCCAGCATTTT.

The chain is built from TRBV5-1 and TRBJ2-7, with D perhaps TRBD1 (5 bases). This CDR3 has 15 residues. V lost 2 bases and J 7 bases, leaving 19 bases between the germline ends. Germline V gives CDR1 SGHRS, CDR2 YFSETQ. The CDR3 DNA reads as TGCGCCAGCAGCTTTAGGTCGGACACACCGAGGGAGCAGTACTTC. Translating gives CASSFRSDTPREQYF.

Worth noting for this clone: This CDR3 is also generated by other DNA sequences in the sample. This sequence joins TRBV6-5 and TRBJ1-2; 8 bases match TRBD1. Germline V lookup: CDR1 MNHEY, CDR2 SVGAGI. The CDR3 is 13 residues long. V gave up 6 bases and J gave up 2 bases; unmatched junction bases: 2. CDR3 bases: TGTGCCAGCAGGCGGACAGGGAACTATGGCTACACCTTC. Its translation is CASRRTGNYGYTF.

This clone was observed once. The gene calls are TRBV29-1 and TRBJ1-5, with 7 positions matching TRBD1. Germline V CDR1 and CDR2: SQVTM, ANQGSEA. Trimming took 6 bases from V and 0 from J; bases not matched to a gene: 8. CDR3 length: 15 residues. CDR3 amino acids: CSVAETGVSNQPQHF. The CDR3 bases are TGCAGCGTCGCTGAAACAGGGGTTAGCAATCAGCCCCAGCATTTT.

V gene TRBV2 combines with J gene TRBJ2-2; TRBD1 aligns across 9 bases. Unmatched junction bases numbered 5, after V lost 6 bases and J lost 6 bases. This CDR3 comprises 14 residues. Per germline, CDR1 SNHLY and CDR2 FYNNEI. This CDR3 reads CASRGQGVPGELFF. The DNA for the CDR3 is TGTGCCAGCAGGGGACAGGGTGTACCCGGGGAGCTGTTTTTT.

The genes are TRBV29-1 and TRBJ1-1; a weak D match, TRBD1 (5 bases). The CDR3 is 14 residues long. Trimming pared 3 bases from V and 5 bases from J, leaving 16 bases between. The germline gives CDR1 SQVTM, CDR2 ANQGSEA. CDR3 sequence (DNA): TGCAGCGTTGATCTGGGCAGGGCTGTGACTGAAGCTTTCTTT. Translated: CSVDLGRAVTEAFF. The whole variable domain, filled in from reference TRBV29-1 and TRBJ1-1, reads SAVISQKPSRDICQRGTSLTIQCQVDSQVTMMFWYRQQPGQSLTLIATANQGSEATYESGFVIDKFPISRPNLTFSTLTVSNMSPEDSSIYLCSVDLGRAVTEAFFGQGTRLTVV.

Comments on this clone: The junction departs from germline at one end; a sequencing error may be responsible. Here the CDR3 DNA reads TGCAGCGTTGCGGCAGGGACCTCCCAAGGGACCCAGTACTTC. Residues: CSVAAGTSQGTQYF. The chain recombines TRBV29-1 with TRBJ2-5; the D gene could be TRBD1 or TRBD2 (5 bases each). Germline-derived CDR1 and CDR2 are SQVTM and ANQGSEA. This CDR3 is built from 14 residues.

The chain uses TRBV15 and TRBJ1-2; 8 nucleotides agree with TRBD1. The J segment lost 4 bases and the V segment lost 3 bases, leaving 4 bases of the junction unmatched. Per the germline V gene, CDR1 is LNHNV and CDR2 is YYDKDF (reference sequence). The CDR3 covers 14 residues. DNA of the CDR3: TGTGCCACCAGCAGGGACAGGGAGGGCTATGGCTACACCTTC. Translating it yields CATSRDREGYGYTF.

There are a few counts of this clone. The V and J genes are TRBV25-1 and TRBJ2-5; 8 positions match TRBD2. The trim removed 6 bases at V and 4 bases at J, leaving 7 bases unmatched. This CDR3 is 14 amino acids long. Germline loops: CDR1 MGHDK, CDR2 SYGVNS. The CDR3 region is CASSPRGARETQYF. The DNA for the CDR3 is TGTGCCAGCAGCCCGCGGGGGGCAAGAGAGACCCAGTACTTC. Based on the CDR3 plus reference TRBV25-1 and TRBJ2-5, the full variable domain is EADIYQTPRYLVIGTGKKITLECSQTMGHDKMYWYQQDPGMELHLIHYSYGVNSTEKGDLSSESTVSRIRTEHFPLTLESARPSHTSQYLCASSPRGARETQYFGPGTRLLVL.

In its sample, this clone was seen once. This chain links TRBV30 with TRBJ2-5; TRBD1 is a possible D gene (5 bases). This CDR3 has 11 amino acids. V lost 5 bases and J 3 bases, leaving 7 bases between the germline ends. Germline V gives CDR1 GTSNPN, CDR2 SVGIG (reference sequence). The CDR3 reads CAWGAEETQYF. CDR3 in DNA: TGTGCCTGGGGGGCCGAAGAGACCCAGTACTTC.

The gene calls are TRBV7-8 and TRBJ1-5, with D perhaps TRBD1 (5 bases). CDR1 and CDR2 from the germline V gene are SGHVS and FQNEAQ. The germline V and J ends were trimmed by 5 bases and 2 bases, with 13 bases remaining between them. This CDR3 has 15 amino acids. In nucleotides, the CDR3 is TGTGCCAGCAGCCAGGGCCGGGGCGGCAATCAGCCCCAGCATTTT. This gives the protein CASSQGRGGNQPQHF.

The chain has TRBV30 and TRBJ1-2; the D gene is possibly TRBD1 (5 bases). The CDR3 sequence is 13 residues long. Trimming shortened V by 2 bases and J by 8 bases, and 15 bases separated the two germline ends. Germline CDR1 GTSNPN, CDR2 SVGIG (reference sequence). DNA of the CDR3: TGTGCCTGGAGTCTTCAGGGATTAGGGGGCTACACCTTC. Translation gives CAWSLQGLGGYTF.

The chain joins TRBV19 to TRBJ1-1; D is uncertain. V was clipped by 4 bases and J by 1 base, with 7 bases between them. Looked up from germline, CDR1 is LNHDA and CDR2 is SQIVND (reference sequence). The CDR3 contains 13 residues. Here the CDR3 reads CASSTTENTEAFF. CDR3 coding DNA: TGTGCCAGTAGTACAACGGAGAACACTGAAGCTTTCTTT.

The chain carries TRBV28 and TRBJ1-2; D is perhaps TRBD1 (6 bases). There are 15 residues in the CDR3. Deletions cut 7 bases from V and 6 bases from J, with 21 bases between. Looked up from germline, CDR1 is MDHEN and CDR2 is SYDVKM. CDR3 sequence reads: CASTKGDTLPNGYTF. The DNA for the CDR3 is TGTGCCAGCACAAAGGGGGACACCCTTCCCAATGGCTACACCTTC.

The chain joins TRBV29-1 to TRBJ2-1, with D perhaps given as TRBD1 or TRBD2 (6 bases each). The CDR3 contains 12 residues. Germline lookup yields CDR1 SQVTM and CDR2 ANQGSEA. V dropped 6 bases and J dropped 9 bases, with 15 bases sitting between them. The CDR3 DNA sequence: TGCAGCGTCCGTCCGGGGGCCGGTGAGCAGTTCTTC. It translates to CSVRPGAGEQFF.